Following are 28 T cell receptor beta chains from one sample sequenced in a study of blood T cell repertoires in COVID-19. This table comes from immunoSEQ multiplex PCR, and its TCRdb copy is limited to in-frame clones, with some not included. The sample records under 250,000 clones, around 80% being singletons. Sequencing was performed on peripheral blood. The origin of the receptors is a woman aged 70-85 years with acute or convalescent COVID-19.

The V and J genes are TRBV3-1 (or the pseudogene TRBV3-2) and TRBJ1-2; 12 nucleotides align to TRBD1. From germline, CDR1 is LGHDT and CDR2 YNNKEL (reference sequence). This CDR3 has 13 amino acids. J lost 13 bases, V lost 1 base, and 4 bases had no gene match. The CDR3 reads CASSQGDRGLLTF. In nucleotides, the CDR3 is TGTGCCAGCAGCCAAGGGGACAGGGGGCTACTCACCTTC.

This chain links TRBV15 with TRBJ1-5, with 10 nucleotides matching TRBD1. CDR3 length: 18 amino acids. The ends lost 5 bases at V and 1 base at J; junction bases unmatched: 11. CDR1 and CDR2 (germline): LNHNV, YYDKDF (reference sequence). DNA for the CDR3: TGTGCCACCAGCCGTTTCAGACAGGGGGCTGGGAGCAATCAGCCCCAGCATTTT. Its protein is CATSRFRQGAGSNQPQHF.

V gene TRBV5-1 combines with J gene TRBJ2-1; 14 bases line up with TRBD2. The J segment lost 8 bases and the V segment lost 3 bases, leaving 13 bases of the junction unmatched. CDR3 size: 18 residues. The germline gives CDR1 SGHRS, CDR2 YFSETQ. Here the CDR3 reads CASSWIRLAGGPLDEQFF. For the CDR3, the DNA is TGCGCCAGCAGCTGGATCCGACTAGCGGGAGGGCCATTGGATGAGCAGTTCTTC. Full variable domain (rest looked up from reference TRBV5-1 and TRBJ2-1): KAGVTQTPRYLIKTRGQQVTLSCSPISGHRSVSWYQQTPGQGLQFLFEYFSETQRNKGNFPGRFSGRQFSNSRSEMNVSTLELGDSALYLCASSWIRLAGGPLDEQFFGPGTRLTVL.

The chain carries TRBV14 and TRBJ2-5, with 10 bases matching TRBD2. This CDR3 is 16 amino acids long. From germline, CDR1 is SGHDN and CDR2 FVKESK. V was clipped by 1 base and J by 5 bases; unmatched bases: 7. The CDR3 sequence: CASSQALAGARETQYF. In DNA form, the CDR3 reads TGTGCCAGCAGCCAAGCCCTAGCGGGGGCGCGGGAGACCCAGTACTTC.

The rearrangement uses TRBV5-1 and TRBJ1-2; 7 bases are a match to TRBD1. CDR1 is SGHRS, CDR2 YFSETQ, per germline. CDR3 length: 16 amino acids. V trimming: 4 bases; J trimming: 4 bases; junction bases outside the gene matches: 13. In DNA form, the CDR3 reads TGCGCCAGCAGCCAAGGGACAGCGCAATGGTCCTATGGCTACACCTTC. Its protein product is CASSQGTAQWSYGYTF.

DNA for the CDR3: TGCGCCAGCAGCCGAGCGTTTAGCTCCTACAATGAGCAGTTCTTC. This gives the protein CASSRAFSSYNEQFF. The chain uses TRBV5-1 and TRBJ2-1; D unclear. This CDR3 region has 15 residues. The V gene lost 4 bases and the J gene lost 0 bases, with 11 bases spanning the gap. Germline CDR1 is SGHRS and CDR2 is YFSETQ. Full variable domain (missing parts from reference TRBV5-1 and TRBJ2-1): KAGVTQTPRYLIKTRGQQVTLSCSPISGHRSVSWYQQTPGQGLQFLFEYFSETQRNKGNFPGRFSGRQFSNSRSEMNVSTLELGDSALYLCASSRAFSSYNEQFFGPGTRLTVL.

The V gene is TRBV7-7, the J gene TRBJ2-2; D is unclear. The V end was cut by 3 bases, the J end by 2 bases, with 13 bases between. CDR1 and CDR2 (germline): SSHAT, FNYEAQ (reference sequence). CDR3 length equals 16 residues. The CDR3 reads CASSLETLLNTGELFF. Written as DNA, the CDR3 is TGTGCCAGCAGCTTGGAAACTTTACTAAACACCGGGGAGCTGTTTTTT.

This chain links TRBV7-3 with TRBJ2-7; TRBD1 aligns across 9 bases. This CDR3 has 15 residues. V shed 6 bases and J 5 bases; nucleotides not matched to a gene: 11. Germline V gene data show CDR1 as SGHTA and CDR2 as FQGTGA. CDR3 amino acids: CASSTSGTGRHEQYF. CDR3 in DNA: TGTGCCAGCAGTACCTCTGGGACAGGGAGACACGAGCAGTACTTC.

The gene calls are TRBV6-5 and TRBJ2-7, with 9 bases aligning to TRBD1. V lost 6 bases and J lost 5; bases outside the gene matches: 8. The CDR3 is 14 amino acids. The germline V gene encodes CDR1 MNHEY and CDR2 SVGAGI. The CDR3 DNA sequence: TGTGCCAGCAGCCGGGACAGGGAGACCAACGAGCAGTACTTC. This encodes CASSRDRETNEQYF.

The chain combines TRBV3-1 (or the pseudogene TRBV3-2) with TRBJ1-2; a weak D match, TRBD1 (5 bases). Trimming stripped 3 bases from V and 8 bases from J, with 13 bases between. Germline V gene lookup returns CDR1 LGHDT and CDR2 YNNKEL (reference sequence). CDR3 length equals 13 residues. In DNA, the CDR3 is TGTGCCAGCAGCCAGGAGGGGTTCGGAGGCTACACCTTC. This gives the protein CASSQEGFGGYTF.

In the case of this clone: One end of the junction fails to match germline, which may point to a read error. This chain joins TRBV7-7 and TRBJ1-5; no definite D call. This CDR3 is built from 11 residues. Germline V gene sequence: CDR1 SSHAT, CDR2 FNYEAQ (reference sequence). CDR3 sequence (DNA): TGTGCTAGCAGCCCGAATCAGCCCCAGCATTTT. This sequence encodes CASSPNQPQHF. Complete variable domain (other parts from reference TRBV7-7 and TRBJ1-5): GAGVSQSPRYKVTKRGQDVTLRCDPISSHATLYWYQQALGQGPEFLTYFNYEAQPDKSGLPSDRFSAERPEGSISTLTIQRTEQRDSAMYRCASSPNQPQHFGDGTRLSIL.

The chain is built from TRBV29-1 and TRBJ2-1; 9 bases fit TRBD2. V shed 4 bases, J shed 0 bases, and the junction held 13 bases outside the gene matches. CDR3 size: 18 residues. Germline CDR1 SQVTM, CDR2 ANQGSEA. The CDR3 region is CSVGDRVAGGSSYNEQFF. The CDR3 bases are TGCAGCGTTGGTGATCGAGTGGCGGGAGGGAGCTCCTACAATGAGCAGTTCTTC.

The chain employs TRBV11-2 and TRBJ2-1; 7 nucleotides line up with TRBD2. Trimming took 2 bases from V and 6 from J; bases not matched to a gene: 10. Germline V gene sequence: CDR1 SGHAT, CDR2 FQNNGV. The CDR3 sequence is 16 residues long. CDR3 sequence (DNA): TGTGCCAGCAGCTTACGCTCCTTGCGGGGGACCAATGAGCAGTTCTTC. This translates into CASSLRSLRGTNEQFF.

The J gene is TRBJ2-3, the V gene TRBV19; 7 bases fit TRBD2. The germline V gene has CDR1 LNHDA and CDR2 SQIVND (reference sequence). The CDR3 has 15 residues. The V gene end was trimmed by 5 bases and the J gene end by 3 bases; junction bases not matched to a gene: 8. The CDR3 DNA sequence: TGTGCCAGTAGTCGAGTAGGCGGGAGTACAGATACGCAGTATTTT. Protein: CASSRVGGSTDTQYF.

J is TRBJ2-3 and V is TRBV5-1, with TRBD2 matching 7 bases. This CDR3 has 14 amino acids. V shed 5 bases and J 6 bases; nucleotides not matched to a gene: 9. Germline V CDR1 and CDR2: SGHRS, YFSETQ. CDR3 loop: CASRLIAGADTQYF. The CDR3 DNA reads TGCGCCAGCAGGTTAATAGCGGGCGCGGATACGCAGTATTTT.

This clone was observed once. The CDR3 sequence is CAIGNDQGRAEAFF. CDR3 nucleotides: TGTGCCATCGGGAACGATCAGGGTAGGGCTGAAGCTTTCTTT. The chain couples TRBV10-3 to TRBJ1-1; TRBD1 might be the D (5 bases). The CDR3 totals 14 residues. From germline, CDR1 is ENHRY and CDR2 SYGVKD. V shed 8 bases and J shed 6 bases, with 19 bases lying between them.

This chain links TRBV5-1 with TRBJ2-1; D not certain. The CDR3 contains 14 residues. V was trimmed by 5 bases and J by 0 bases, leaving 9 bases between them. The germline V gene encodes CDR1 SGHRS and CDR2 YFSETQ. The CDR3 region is CASSSDSSYNEQFF. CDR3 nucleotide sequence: TGCGCCAGCAGTAGTGATAGCTCCTACAATGAGCAGTTCTTC.

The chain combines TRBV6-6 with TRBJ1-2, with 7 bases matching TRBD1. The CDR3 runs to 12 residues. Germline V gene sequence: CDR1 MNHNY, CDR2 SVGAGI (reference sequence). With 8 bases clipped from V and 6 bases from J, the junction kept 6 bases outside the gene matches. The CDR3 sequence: CASATGEHGYTF. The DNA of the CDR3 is TGTGCCAGCGCAACAGGGGAACATGGCTACACCTTC.

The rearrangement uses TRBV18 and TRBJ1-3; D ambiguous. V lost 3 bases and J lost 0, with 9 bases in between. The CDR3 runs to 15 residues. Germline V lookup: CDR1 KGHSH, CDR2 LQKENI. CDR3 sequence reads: CASSPRGNSGNTIYF. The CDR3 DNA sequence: TGTGCCAGCTCACCCCGGGGAAACTCTGGAAACACCATATATTTT.

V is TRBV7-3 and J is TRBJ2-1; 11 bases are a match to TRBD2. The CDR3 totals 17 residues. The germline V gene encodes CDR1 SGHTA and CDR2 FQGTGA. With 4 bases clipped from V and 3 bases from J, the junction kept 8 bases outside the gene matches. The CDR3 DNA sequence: TGTGCCAGCAGCTCTCTTGTGACTAGCGGGATCTACAATGAGCAGTTCTTC. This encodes CASSSLVTSGIYNEQFF.

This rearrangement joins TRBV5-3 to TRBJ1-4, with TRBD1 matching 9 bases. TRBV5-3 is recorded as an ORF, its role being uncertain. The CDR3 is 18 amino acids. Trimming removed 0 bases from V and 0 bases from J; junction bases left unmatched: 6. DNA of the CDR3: TGTGCCAGAAGCTTGGCCTTTAGACAGGGGGCAACTAATGAAAAACTGTTTTTT. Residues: CARSLAFRQGATNEKLFF.

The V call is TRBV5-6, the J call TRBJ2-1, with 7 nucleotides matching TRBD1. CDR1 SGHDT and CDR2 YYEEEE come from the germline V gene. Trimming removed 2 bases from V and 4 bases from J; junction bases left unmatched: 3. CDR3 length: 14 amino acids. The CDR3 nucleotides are TGTGCCAGCAGCTTACAGGGGAAATACAATGAGCAGTTCTTC. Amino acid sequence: CASSLQGKYNEQFF. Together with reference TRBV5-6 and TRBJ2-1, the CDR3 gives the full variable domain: DAGVTQSPTHLIKTRGQQVTLRCSPKSGHDTVSWYQQALGQGPQFIFQYYEEEERQRGNFPDRFSGHQFPNYSSELNVNALLLGDSALYLCASSLQGKYNEQFFGPGTRLTVL.

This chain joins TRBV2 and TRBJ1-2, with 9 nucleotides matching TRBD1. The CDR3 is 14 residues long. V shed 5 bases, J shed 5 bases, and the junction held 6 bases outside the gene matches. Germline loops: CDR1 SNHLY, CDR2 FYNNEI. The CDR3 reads CASSPQGAPYGYTF. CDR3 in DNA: TGTGCCAGCAGTCCACAGGGGGCCCCTTATGGCTACACCTTC.

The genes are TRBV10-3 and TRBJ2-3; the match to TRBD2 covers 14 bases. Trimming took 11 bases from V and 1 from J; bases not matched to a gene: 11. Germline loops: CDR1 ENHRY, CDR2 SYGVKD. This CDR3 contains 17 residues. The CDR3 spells CALRPGLAGEGTDTQYF. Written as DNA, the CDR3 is TGTGCCCTACGACCGGGACTAGCGGGAGAAGGCACAGATACGCAGTATTTT.

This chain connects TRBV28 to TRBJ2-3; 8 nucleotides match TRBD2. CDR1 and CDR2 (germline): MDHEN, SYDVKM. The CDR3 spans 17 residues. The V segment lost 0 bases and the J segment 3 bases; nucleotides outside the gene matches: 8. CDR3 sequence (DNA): TGTGCCAGCAGTTTATGGAAAGCGGGAGATACGACAGATACGCAGTATTTT. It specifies CASSLWKAGDTTDTQYF.

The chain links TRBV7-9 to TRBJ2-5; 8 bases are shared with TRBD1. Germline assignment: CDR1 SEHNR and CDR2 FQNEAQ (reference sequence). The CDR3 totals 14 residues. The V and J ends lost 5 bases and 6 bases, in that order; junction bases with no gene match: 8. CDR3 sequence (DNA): TGTGCCAGCAGCCCAACGACAGGGGTCAAGACCCAGTACTTC. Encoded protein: CASSPTTGVKTQYF.

CDR3 region: CASSLGRGGGNSPLHF. As DNA, the CDR3 is TGTGCCAGCAGCTTGGGGCGCGGGGGCGGTAATTCACCCCTCCACTTT. The chain is built from TRBV5-4 and TRBJ1-6, with a possible D match to TRBD1 (6 bases). Germline V gene lookup returns CDR1 SGHNT and CDR2 YYREEE (reference sequence). V was trimmed by 0 bases and J by 6 bases, leaving 13 bases between them. This CDR3 has 16 residues.

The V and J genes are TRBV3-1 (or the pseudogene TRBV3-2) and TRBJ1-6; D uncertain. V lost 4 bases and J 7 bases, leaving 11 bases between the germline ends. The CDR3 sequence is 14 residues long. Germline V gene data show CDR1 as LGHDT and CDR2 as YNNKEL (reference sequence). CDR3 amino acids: CASSPPGGNSPLHF. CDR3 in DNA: TGTGCCAGCAGCCCCCCGGGCGGGAATTCACCCCTCCACTTT.